These 21 T cell receptor beta chains were all obtained from the same sample, sequenced in a study of T cells in Graves' hyperthyroidism and ophthalmopathy. The TCR beta CDR3 regions underwent amplification using RNA transcripts as the source. When the TCR CDR3 underwent first-round RT-PCR, the HTBI primer set was used. Each CDR3 protein gets one entry after TCRdb re-called the multiplex PCR reads with MiXCR. This sample yields under 300,000 distinct CDR3 sequences, of which about an eighth are seen a single time; 7.5% to 8% belongs to the top ten. The material sequenced was blood. These receptors were collected from a woman aged 25 to 45 with Graves' hyperthyroidism that later progressed to Graves' ophthalmopathy.

This clonotype was detected many times. The V call is TRBV30, the J call TRBJ1-2, with 8 bases that match TRBD1. CDR3 size: 15 residues. V shed 5 bases, J shed 1 base, and the junction held 9 bases outside the gene matches. From germline, CDR1 is GTSNPN and CDR2 SVGIG (reference sequence). CDR3 in amino acids: CAWEDRGGLNYGYTF. The CDR3, as DNA: TGTGCCTGGGAAGACAGGGGAGGCCTTAACTATGGCTACACCTTC.

This clonotype was found many times. The chain recombines TRBV6-6 with TRBJ2-7, with 10 nucleotides matching TRBD2. Trimming took 0 bases from V and 4 from J; bases not matched to a gene: 6. This CDR3 region has 16 residues. From germline, CDR1 is MNHNY and CDR2 SVGAGI (reference sequence). The CDR3 DNA follows: TGTGCCAGCAGTTACTCTAAGGCTAGCGGGAGTTACGAGCAGTACTTC. It specifies CASSYSKASGSYEQYF.

This clonotype was picked up many times. The chain employs TRBV7-9 and TRBJ2-3, with a weak D call TRBD1 (6 bases). V lost 3 bases to trimming and J lost 7 bases, with 17 bases between them. Germline CDR1 SEHNR, CDR2 FQNEAQ (reference sequence). The CDR3 totals 15 residues. This chain's CDR3 is CASSFPRGGSNTQYF. CDR3 bases: TGTGCCAGCAGCTTTCCCAGAGGGGGTAGCAATACGCAGTATTTT.

This clonotype was picked up many times. V and J are TRBV6-2 or TRBV6-3 and TRBJ2-3, with a weak D call TRBD2 (5 bases). The CDR3 totals 14 residues. Per germline, CDR1 MNHEY and CDR2 SVGEGT. V shed 6 bases and J shed 4 bases, with 14 bases lying between them. CDR3 sequence reads: CASSPGREADTQYF. The CDR3 DNA is TGTGCCAGCAGCCCTGGTCGGGAAGCAGATACGCAGTATTTT.

In this sample, this clonotype turned up many times. V usage is TRBV27 and J usage is TRBJ1-2, with D perhaps matching TRBD1 (5 bases). The germline CDR1 and CDR2 sequences are MNHEY and SMNVEV (reference sequence). This CDR3 is built from 15 residues. Trimming removed 4 bases from V and 4 bases from J, with 16 bases in between. CDR3: CASSSHVGERYGYTF. DNA of the CDR3: TGTGCCAGCAGTTCTCATGTAGGGGAGCGCTATGGCTACACCTTC.

V is TRBV6-2 or TRBV6-3 and J is TRBJ2-3, with D hard to call. The CDR3 loop spans 14 amino acids. The V gene lost 8 bases and the J gene lost 2 bases, with 14 bases spanning the gap. Germline-derived CDR1 and CDR2 are MNHEY and SVGEGT. This CDR3 reads CASGAREPTDTQYF. As DNA, the CDR3 is TGTGCCAGCGGAGCCCGAGAGCCCACAGATACGCAGTATTTT.

This clonotype was seen repeatedly, ten times or more. The chain recombines TRBV7-3 with TRBJ2-1; a weak D match, TRBD1 (5 bases). The V gene's germline CDR1 is SGHTA and CDR2 FQGTGA. Trimming shortened V by 5 bases and J by 9 bases, and 11 bases separated the two germline ends. The CDR3 covers 12 residues. CDR3 loop: CASSPDRFEQFF. The DNA of the CDR3 is TGTGCCAGCAGCCCAGACAGATTTGAGCAGTTCTTC.

This clonotype has at least ten counts. This chain connects TRBV18 to TRBJ1-3; the D is unclear. Trimming removed 6 bases at V and 0 bases at J, with 12 bases between. This CDR3 spans 15 amino acids. Germline CDR1 reads KGHSH; CDR2 reads LQKENI. The CDR3, as DNA: TGTGCCAGCTCGGTGGCGGGGAACTCTGGAAACACCATATATTTT. Protein product: CASSVAGNSGNTIYF. The full variable domain, with the rest looked up from reference TRBV18 and TRBJ1-3, is NAGVMQNPRHLVRRRGQEARLRCSPMKGHSHVYWYRQLPEEGLKFMVYLQKENIIDESGMPKERFSAEFPKEGPSILRIQQVVRGDSAAYFCASSVAGNSGNTIYFGEGSWLTVV.

A note on this clonotype: With a much larger clone just one base away, this may be a read error. The chain joins TRBV20-1 to TRBJ2-3; the D is unclear. CDR1 is DFQATT, CDR2 SNEGSKA, per germline (reference sequence). The CDR3 is 14 amino acids. Trimming removed 1 base at V and 4 bases at J, with 12 bases between. The CDR3: CSARVLRISDTQYF. CDR3 in DNA: TGCAGTGCTAGAGTGCTTAGGATATCAGATACGCAGTATTTT.

This clonotype was seen ten or more times. The J gene is TRBJ2-1, the V gene TRBV7-2; 7 bases are a match to TRBD2. V gave up 3 bases and J gave up 6 bases; unmatched junction bases: 14. Looked up from germline, CDR1 is SGHTA and CDR2 is FQGNSA. The CDR3 is 17 residues long. As DNA, the CDR3 is TGTGCCAGCAGCTTGGGGGTCGCGGGAGCCATCGGCAATGAGCAGTTCTTC. Translation: CASSLGVAGAIGNEQFF.

This clonotype was counted at least ten times. The chain combines TRBV7-9 with TRBJ1-5, with a tentative D call TRBD1 (6 bases). This CDR3 region has 15 residues. V lost 5 bases, J lost 4 bases, and 15 bases lay in between. Germline values: CDR1 SEHNR, CDR2 FQNEAQ (reference sequence). The CDR3 DNA sequence: TGTGCCAGCAGCCGAACAGGGAGCGGTAATCAGCCCCAGCATTTT. It encodes CASSRTGSGNQPQHF. The complete variable domain, with remaining parts taken from reference TRBV7-9 and TRBJ1-5, reads DTGVSQNPRHKITKRGQNVTFRCDPISEHNRLYWYRQTLGQGPEFLTYFQNEAQLEKSRLLSDRFSAERPKGSFSTLEIQRTEQGDSAMYLCASSRTGSGNQPQHFGDGTRLSIL.

This clonotype was found many times. CDR3 protein: CASSLRGTAPYGYTF. The CDR3 DNA reads as TGTGCCAGCAGCTTGCGGGGGACGGCACCCTATGGCTACACCTTC. The chain has TRBV5-4 and TRBJ1-2; perhaps TRBD1 as D (5 bases). Trimming took off 1 base at V and 4 bases at J, with 14 bases between the two ends. There are 15 residues in the CDR3. Germline values: CDR1 SGHNT, CDR2 YYREEE (reference sequence).

This clonotype was detected many times. CDR3 sequence (DNA): TGTGCCAGCAGTTTAGCAGGGACTCGCACAGATACGCAGTATTTT. Its protein is CASSLAGTRTDTQYF. The chain employs TRBV12-3 or TRBV12-4 and TRBJ2-3, with D possibly being TRBD2 (6 bases). Trimming removed 0 bases at V and 1 base at J, with 8 bases between. The length of the CDR3 is 15 residues.

The chain is built from TRBV5-1 and TRBJ2-3, with TRBD1 matching 9 bases. Germline V gene data show CDR1 as SGHRS and CDR2 as YFSETQ. There are 15 residues in the CDR3. V shed 4 bases and J 0 bases; nucleotides not matched to a gene: 3. The CDR3 sequence is CASSIGTGSTDTQYF. The CDR3 DNA follows: TGCGCCAGCAGCATCGGGACAGGGAGCACAGATACGCAGTATTTT. Based on the CDR3 plus reference TRBV5-1 and TRBJ2-3, the full variable domain is KAGVTQTPRYLIKTRGQQVTLSCSPISGHRSVSWYQQTPGQGLQFLFEYFSETQRNKGNFPGRFSGRQFSNSRSEMNVSTLELGDSALYLCASSIGTGSTDTQYFGPGTRLTVL.

This clonotype appeared many times. This sequence joins TRBV7-2 and TRBJ2-7; D may be TRBD1 (7 bases). Germline V gene lookup returns CDR1 SGHTA and CDR2 FQGNSA. This CDR3 is built from 15 residues. Trimming cost V 5 bases and J 2 bases, with 16 bases left between them. The CDR3 loop is CASSRATGEAYEQYF. As DNA, the CDR3 is TGTGCCAGCAGCCGGGCAACAGGGGAGGCCTACGAGCAGTACTTC.

This clonotype appeared many times. This chain uses TRBV6-2 or TRBV6-3 with TRBJ1-1; 9 positions match TRBD1. CDR1 MNHEY and CDR2 SVGEGT come from the germline V gene. CDR3 size: 15 residues. Trimming removed 5 bases from V and 1 base from J; junction bases left unmatched: 5. The CDR3 protein is CASSTPGQGNTEAFF. The CDR3 nucleotides read TGTGCCAGCAGTACCCCGGGACAGGGGAACACTGAAGCTTTCTTT.

The chain links TRBV2 to TRBJ1-5; D remains ambiguous. The ends were cut back, 6 bases at V and 6 bases at J, with 18 bases in the middle. The length of the CDR3 is 15 residues. From germline, CDR1 is SNHLY and CDR2 FYNNEI. The CDR3 nucleotides are TGTGCCAGCAGCTACGGGAGAACCTACGGTCAGCCCCAGCATTTT. It specifies CASSYGRTYGQPQHF. The full variable domain, completed using reference TRBV2 and TRBJ1-5, is EPEVTQTPSHQVTQMGQEVILRCVPISNHLYFYWYRQILGQKVEFLVSFYNNEISEKSEIFDDQFSVERPDGSNFTLKIRSTKLEDSAMYFCASSYGRTYGQPQHFGDGTRLSIL.

The sample holds many counts of this clonotype. The chain employs TRBV6-1 and TRBJ1-2; TRBD1 is a possible D gene (5 bases). V lost 7 bases and J 2 bases, leaving 14 bases between the germline ends. Germline CDR1 MNHNS, CDR2 SASEGT. This CDR3 is built from 14 residues. The CDR3 reads CASKVGAGNYGYTF. CDR3 DNA: TGTGCCAGCAAGGTCGGGGCCGGAAACTATGGCTACACCTTC.

This clonotype was observed once. The chain combines TRBV6-2 or TRBV6-3 with TRBJ1-2, with D possibly matching TRBD1 (5 bases). The CDR3 is 14 residues long. The V gene's germline CDR1 is MNHEY and CDR2 SVGEGT. Between the trimmed V and J ends, which lost 6 bases and 4 bases, there was a span of 15 bases. CDR3 in amino acids: CASRPKGASYGYTF. The CDR3 DNA reads as TGTGCCAGCAGGCCGAAAGGGGCCAGCTATGGCTACACCTTC.

The sample holds a few counts of this clonotype. V is TRBV6-5 and J is TRBJ2-3; TRBD1 aligns across 10 bases. Trimming took 2 bases from V and 3 from J; bases not matched to a gene: 2. This CDR3 contains 15 residues. Germline V gives CDR1 MNHEY, CDR2 SVGAGI. The CDR3 reads CASSYRTGGTDTQYF. CDR3 sequence (DNA): TGTGCCAGCAGTTACCGGACAGGGGGAACAGATACGCAGTATTTT.

Ten or more counts support this clonotype. This chain links TRBV20-1 with TRBJ2-5, with D perhaps matching TRBD1 or TRBD2 (5 bases each). Trimming shortened V by 2 bases and J by 1 base, and 17 bases separated the two germline ends. Germline V gives CDR1 DFQATT, CDR2 SNEGSKA (reference sequence). The CDR3 runs 16 residues. The CDR3 DNA reads as TGCAGTGCTAGACATTTCGGCCGGGGCTCCCAAGAGACCCAGTACTTC. It specifies CSARHFGRGSQETQYF.